This TCR beta chain comes out of a study of beta chain features in type 1 diabetes. The wider study: Comparable age, gender and cell yields were observed in patients relative to healthy donors. Examination covered fewer than 110 million sorted cells spanning all samples. Broader study findings: Patients and controls would share equally any PCR tilt toward shorter templates. The cDNA sequencing approach could over-represent high-TCR-expressing cells. TCRB CDR3s were moderately but significantly shorter in Type 1 diabetes patients in all four CD4+ subsets.

This clone was seen a handful of times. The antigen remains undetermined. V dropped 5 bases and J dropped 1 base, with 11 bases sitting between them. CDR3 length equals 14 residues. Germline-derived CDR1 and CDR2 are MNHEY and SVGAGI. The authors reverse transcribed all of the isolated RNA, so sequencing captured expressed TCRB transcripts. TCRdb's copy holds only in-frame clones and misses some; the assay was immunoSEQ multiplex PCR. Altogether hundreds of thousands of clones are present, over 11% being singletons, with the ten largest covering 0.035% to 0.04%. The specimen was naive CD4+ T cells from blood. This rearrangement joins TRBV6-5 to TRBJ1-1, with D unresolved. The TCR originated in a man aged 18-30 years with type 1 diabetes. The CDR3 protein is CASSLVWGNTEAFF. The CDR3 nucleotides are TGTGCCAGCAGTCTGGTGTGGGGGAACACTGAAGCTTTCTTT.